What follows is one TCR beta chain and its context. Its antigen is not known. Using a J-beta primer mix together with a sample-barcoded 5' primer, a second PCR was run for about 7 to 12 cycles. TCRdb ran MiXCR on the 5' RACE reads and lists one entry per CDR3 protein. The repertoire has some 550,000 distinct CDR3 sequences, around 50% of them found once; the top ten carry 20% to 25%. The data originate from a study of blood T cells in healthy people across ages. Whole-study results and caveats: Donors of long life had a larger count of naive CD4+ cells and greater diversity than aged donors. Naive T cell percentage strongly correlated with TCR beta diversity.

This CDR3 is 16 amino acids long. The germline V and J ends were trimmed by 0 bases and 3 bases, with 11 bases remaining between them. Germline V gene data show CDR1 as SEHNR and CDR2 as FQNEAQ (reference sequence). Source material: blood. This receptor was identified in a man older than 75 in good health. The chain joins TRBV7-9 to TRBJ1-4; possible D gene TRBD1, 6 bases. CDR3 coding DNA: TGTGCCAGCAGCTTAGCGGGGGGCGGATCTAATGAAAAACTGTTTTTT. Translating it yields CASSLAGGGSNEKLFF.